The 11 T cell receptor beta chains below were found in one sample sequenced in a study of blood T cell repertoires in COVID-19. Sequenced by immunoSEQ multiplex PCR; TCRdb stores in-frame clones only, minus some. The repertoire holds approximately 110,000 clones, with over 75% as singletons. Specimen: peripheral blood. The receptors derive from a man between 65 and 80 years old with active or convalescent COVID-19.

The chain carries TRBV6-5 and TRBJ2-7; 9 positions agree with TRBD2. The junction had 4 bases not matched to a gene; V was cut back by 5 bases and J by 2 bases. This CDR3 spans 14 amino acids. Looked up from germline, CDR1 is MNHEY and CDR2 is SVGAGI. The CDR3 region is CASSLASGTYEQYF. The CDR3 nucleotides are TGTGCCAGCAGTCTCGCTAGCGGGACCTACGAGCAGTACTTC.

The chain uses TRBV6-1 and TRBJ1-5; no clear D. CDR3 length equals 15 residues. V lost 0 bases to trimming and J lost 2 bases, with 8 bases between them. Germline CDR1 MNHNS, CDR2 SASEGT. In DNA, the CDR3 is TGTGCCAGCAGTGAAGCGCTCTCAGGCAATCAGCCCCAGCATTTT. Its protein is CASSEALSGNQPQHF.

The chain recombines TRBV7-2 with TRBJ1-2; D is possibly TRBD1 (5 bases). From germline, CDR1 is SGHTA and CDR2 FQGNSA. Trimming took off 2 bases at V and 8 bases at J, with 12 bases between the two ends. The CDR3 spans 13 residues. CDR3 DNA: TGTGCCAGCAGCTTACCAGGGAAGCACGGCTACACCTTC. It encodes CASSLPGKHGYTF.

The chain's CDR3 is CASSQERTGNTEAFF. CDR3 nucleotide sequence: TGTGCCAGCAGCCAAGAAAGAACAGGGAACACTGAAGCTTTCTTT. The chain links TRBV4-2 to TRBJ1-1; a weak D match, TRBD1 (5 bases). The germline V and J ends were trimmed by 0 bases and 1 base, with 9 bases remaining between them. Germline V gene sequence: CDR1 LGHNA, CDR2 YNFKEQ. The CDR3 extends over 15 amino acids.

The chain combines TRBV3-1 (or the pseudogene TRBV3-2) with TRBJ2-7, with TRBD2 matching over 7 bases. CDR3 length equals 15 residues. The V gene's germline CDR1 is LGHDT and CDR2 YNNKEL (reference sequence). Germline trimming cut 4 bases from V and 6 bases from J; bases unmatched to any gene: 12. CDR3 sequence (DNA): TGTGCCAGCAGCCCCCGGGACTACCTGACAGTCGAGCAGTACTTC. Its protein is CASSPRDYLTVEQYF.

The chain employs TRBV5-1 and TRBJ2-5; the match to TRBD1 covers 8 bases. The CDR3 loop spans 14 amino acids. Germline V gives CDR1 SGHRS, CDR2 YFSETQ. Trimming took 1 base from V and 5 from J; bases not matched to a gene: 4. Here the CDR3 reads CASSLTGGRETQYF. The CDR3 nucleotides read TGCGCCAGCAGCTTGACAGGGGGTAGGGAGACCCAGTACTTC.

In this sample, this clone turned up a few times. Other DNA sequences within the sample encode an identical CDR3. The CDR3 spells CASSPGQGDNQPQHF. CDR3 DNA sequence: TGTGCCAGCTCACCCGGACAGGGTGACAATCAGCCCCAGCATTTT. The chain carries TRBV18 and TRBJ1-5; 8 bases line up with TRBD1. This CDR3 is 15 amino acids long. The V gene's germline CDR1 is KGHSH and CDR2 LQKENI. J was trimmed by 3 bases and V by 3 bases; bases with no gene match: 4.

The rearrangement links TRBV5-1 to TRBJ2-5, with TRBD1 matching over 8 bases. The ends lost 3 bases at V and 2 bases at J; junction bases unmatched: 6. The CDR3 loop spans 15 amino acids. Germline V gene data show CDR1 as SGHRS and CDR2 as YFSETQ. The CDR3 spells CASSSGQGRQETQYF. The CDR3 coding sequence is TGCGCCAGCAGCTCCGGACAGGGAAGGCAAGAGACCCAGTACTTC.

The chain joins TRBV14 to TRBJ1-1; TRBD1 matches at 8 bases. The V and J ends lost 1 base and 5 bases, in that order; junction bases with no gene match: 3. The CDR3 is made up of 14 amino acids. Germline V gene data show CDR1 as SGHDN and CDR2 as FVKESK. Here the CDR3 reads CASSQVYRGTEAFF. As DNA, the CDR3 is TGTGCCAGCAGCCAAGTATACAGGGGGACTGAAGCTTTCTTT.

The chain is built from TRBV4-1 and TRBJ2-5, with D tentatively TRBD2 (6 bases). This CDR3 contains 15 residues. CDR1 is MGHRA, CDR2 YSYEKL, per germline. The V end was cut by 6 bases, the J end by 3 bases, with 17 bases between. Written as DNA, the CDR3 is TGCGCCAGCAGTTCCTTGGGGGGTGTGGAAGAGACCCAGTACTTC. Protein sequence: CASSSLGGVEETQYF.

CDR3 DNA sequence: TGTGCCAGCAGACAGGGTTATGGCTACACCTTC. Its protein is CASRQGYGYTF. This rearrangement joins TRBV6-5 to TRBJ1-2; TRBD1 might be the D (6 bases). V lost 6 bases and J 5 bases, leaving 7 bases between the germline ends. This CDR3 comprises 11 residues. Germline CDR1 MNHEY, CDR2 SVGAGI.